The present entry profiles one T cell receptor (beta chain) with its context. This entry is derived from a study of blood T cell repertoires in COVID-19. Profiling relied on immunoSEQ multiplex PCR, and the TCRdb table lists in-frame clones only, not all of them. The repertoire holds some 130,000 clones, with roughly 90% as singletons. The source of this sequence is a man in his sixties or seventies with active COVID-19. The sample was peripheral blood.

CDR3: CASSGGTFNRGETQYF. The CDR3, as DNA: TGCGCCAGCAGCGGCGGGACTTTTAATCGAGGAGAGACCCAGTACTTC. V usage is TRBV5-1 and J usage is TRBJ2-5, with D possibly being TRBD2 (6 bases). V dropped 4 bases and J dropped 4 bases, with 20 bases sitting between them. The CDR3 spans 16 residues. In germline, CDR1 is SGHRS, CDR2 YFSETQ.